The TCR beta chain under discussion was sequenced for a study of blood T cell repertoires in COVID-19. The overall study: From the United States, Italy and Spain came samples of acute and convalescent COVID-19.

Measured with immunoSEQ multiplex PCR; TCRdb has only the in-frame clones, and not every one. This table has some 150,000 clones, around 85% appearing once. From germline, CDR1 is MGHDK and CDR2 SYGVNS. Trimming cost V 5 bases and J 2 bases; bases outside gene matches: 0. This CDR3 comprises 13 residues. This clonotype originated in a woman aged 60 to 75 with COVID-19, enrolled during active disease. V gene TRBV25-1 combines with J gene TRBJ2-7; 10 nucleotides align to TRBD2. The sequencing sample was made of peripheral blood. In DNA form, the CDR3 reads TGTGCCAGCAGTCTAGCGGGGGCCTACGAGCAGTACTTC. Its protein product is CASSLAGAYEQYF.